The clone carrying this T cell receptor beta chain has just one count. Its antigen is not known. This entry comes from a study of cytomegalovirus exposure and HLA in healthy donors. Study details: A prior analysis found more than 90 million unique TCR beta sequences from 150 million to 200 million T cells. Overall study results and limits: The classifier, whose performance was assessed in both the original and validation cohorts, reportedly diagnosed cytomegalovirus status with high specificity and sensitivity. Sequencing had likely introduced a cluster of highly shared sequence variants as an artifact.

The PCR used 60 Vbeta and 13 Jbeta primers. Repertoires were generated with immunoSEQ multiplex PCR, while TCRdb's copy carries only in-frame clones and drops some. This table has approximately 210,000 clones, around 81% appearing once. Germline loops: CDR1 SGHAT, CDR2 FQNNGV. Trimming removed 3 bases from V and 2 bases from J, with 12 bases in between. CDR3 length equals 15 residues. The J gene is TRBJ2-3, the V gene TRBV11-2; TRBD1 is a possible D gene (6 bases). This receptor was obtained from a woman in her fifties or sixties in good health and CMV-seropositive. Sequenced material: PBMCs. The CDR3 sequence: CASSFQGRPTDTQYF. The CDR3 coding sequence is TGTGCCAGCAGCTTTCAGGGGCGTCCCACAGATACGCAGTATTTT.